This passage covers 10 T cell receptor beta chains from one sample sequenced in a study of blood T cell repertoires in COVID-19. TCRdb keeps only in-frame clones here, not all; method: immunoSEQ multiplex PCR. Found here are around 250,000 clones, about four fifths of them singletons; the top ten hold roughly 3%. The sample comprised peripheral blood. These receptors were taken from a woman younger than 35 with acute or convalescent COVID-19.

The rearrangement links TRBV29-1 to TRBJ1-5; D perhaps matches TRBD1 (6 bases). The germline V and J ends were trimmed by 4 bases and 3 bases, with 10 bases remaining between them. The CDR3 contains 13 residues. Germline values: CDR1 SQVTM, CDR2 ANQGSEA. The CDR3 loop reads CSVGRGLNQPQHF. CDR3 nucleotides: TGCAGCGTTGGCAGGGGCCTCAATCAGCCCCAGCATTTT.

This clone was detected only a few times. The chain carries TRBV5-1 and TRBJ2-7; TRBD1 matches 11 bases. J lost 5 bases, V lost 0 bases, and 7 bases had no gene match. The CDR3 sequence is 16 residues long. Germline V gene lookup returns CDR1 SGHRS and CDR2 YFSETQ. The CDR3, as DNA: TGCGCCAGCAGCTTGGCCCGGGACAGGGGGGGTGACGAGCAGTACTTC. Its protein product is CASSLARDRGGDEQYF.

The chain is built from TRBV29-1 and TRBJ2-3, with TRBD2 matching 13 bases. With V trimmed by 4 bases and J by 3 bases, 4 bases remained unmatched. This CDR3 has 15 amino acids. CDR1 SQVTM and CDR2 ANQGSEA come from the germline V gene. CDR3 bases: TGCAGCGTTGTACTAGCGGGAGGGAAGACAGATACGCAGTATTTT. This sequence encodes CSVVLAGGKTDTQYF.

This clone was seen once. The rearrangement links TRBV13 to TRBJ1-2; tentative D call: TRBD1 (5 bases). V dropped 5 bases and J dropped 3 bases, with 19 bases sitting between them. CDR1 is PRHDT, CDR2 FYEKMQ, per germline (reference sequence). This CDR3 comprises 16 residues. The CDR3: CASSPPYRDWDYGYTF. CDR3 DNA: TGTGCCAGCAGCCCCCCCTACCGGGACTGGGACTATGGCTACACCTTC. The variable domain in full, with the rest retrieved from reference TRBV13 and TRBJ1-2, is AAGVIQSPRHLIKEKRETATLKCYPIPRHDTVYWYQQGPGQDPQFLISFYEKMQSDKGSIPDRFSAQQFSDYHSELNMSSLELGDSALYFCASSPPYRDWDYGYTFGSGTRLTVV.

The chain joins TRBV30 to TRBJ1-1; TRBD1 might be the D (5 bases). Germline V gene lookup returns CDR1 GTSNPN and CDR2 SVGIG (reference sequence). The ends were cut back, 5 bases at V and 0 bases at J, with 13 bases in the middle. The CDR3 covers 14 residues. The CDR3, as DNA: TGTGCCTGGGTTATGGGGCCCCTGAACACTGAAGCTTTCTTT. It translates to CAWVMGPLNTEAFF.

The rearrangement links TRBV4-2 to TRBJ1-6; the match to TRBD1 covers 10 bases. V gave up 1 base and J gave up 9 bases; unmatched junction bases: 0. CDR3 length equals 14 residues. Per the germline V gene, CDR1 is LGHNA and CDR2 is YNFKEQ. The CDR3 region is CASSQGQGASPLHF. CDR3 nucleotide sequence: TGTGCCAGCAGCCAAGGACAGGGGGCTTCACCCCTCCACTTT.

Regarding this clone: A junction end diverges from the germline sequence, so it may reflect a read error. The chain is built from TRBV6-5 and TRBJ2-2; a possible D gene is TRBD2 (7 bases). The CDR3 covers 14 residues. Germline V lookup: CDR1 MNHEY, CDR2 SVGAGI. CDR3 in amino acids: CASSYQRDTGELFF. CDR3 DNA: TGTGCCAGCAGTTACCAGCGGGACACCGGAGAGCTGTTTTTT.

This chain uses TRBV3-1 (or the pseudogene TRBV3-2) with TRBJ1-2, with TRBD1 matching over 7 bases. The germline V gene has CDR1 LGHDT and CDR2 YNNKEL (reference sequence). V gave up 5 bases and J gave up 8 bases; unmatched junction bases: 8. The CDR3 totals 13 residues. The CDR3 reads CASSLTQGSGYTF. The DNA of the CDR3 is TGTGCCAGCAGCTTAACACAGGGGAGCGGCTACACCTTC.

This rearrangement joins TRBV19 to TRBJ1-2; no firm D call. The CDR3 sequence is 13 residues long. Germline lookup yields CDR1 LNHDA and CDR2 SQIVND (reference sequence). V was trimmed by 6 bases and J by 2 bases, leaving 10 bases between them. The CDR3 is CASRKETNYGYTF. For the CDR3, the DNA is TGTGCCAGTAGGAAAGAGACAAACTATGGCTACACCTTC.

The chain has TRBV5-8 and TRBJ1-2, with 8 positions matching TRBD1. Trimming cost V 4 bases and J 4 bases; bases outside gene matches: 15. The CDR3 totals 17 residues. The V gene's germline CDR1 is SGHTS and CDR2 YDEGEE. The CDR3 reads CASSPTGALALSYGYTF. Written as DNA, the CDR3 is TGTGCCAGCAGCCCGACAGGGGCCCTGGCTCTTAGCTATGGCTACACCTTC.